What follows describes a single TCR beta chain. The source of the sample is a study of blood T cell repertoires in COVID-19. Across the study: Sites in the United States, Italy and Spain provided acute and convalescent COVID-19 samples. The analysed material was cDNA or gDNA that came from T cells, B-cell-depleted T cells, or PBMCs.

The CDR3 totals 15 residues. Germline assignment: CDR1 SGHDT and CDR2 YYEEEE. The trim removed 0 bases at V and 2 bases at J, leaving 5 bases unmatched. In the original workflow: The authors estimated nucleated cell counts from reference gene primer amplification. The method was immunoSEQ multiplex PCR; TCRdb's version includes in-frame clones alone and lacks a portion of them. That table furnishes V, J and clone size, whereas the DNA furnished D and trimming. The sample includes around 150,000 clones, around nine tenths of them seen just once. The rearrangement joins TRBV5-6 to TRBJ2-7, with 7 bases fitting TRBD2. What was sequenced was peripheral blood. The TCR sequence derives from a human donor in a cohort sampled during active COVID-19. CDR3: CASSLAPSGPYEQYF. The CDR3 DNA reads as TGTGCCAGCAGCTTGGCCCCTAGCGGCCCCTACGAGCAGTACTTC.